This TCR beta chain was sequenced during a study of vaccination and CD4 T cells after COVID-19 (dated 2022 in TCRdb). Context from the whole study: Convalescent patients had a positive SARS-CoV-2 result on nasal swab PCR, and of these patients, nine had mild disease and one had severe disease. Culture stimuli were overlapping spike peptide pools from SARS-CoV-2 and from the common cold coronaviruses HCoV-NL63, HCoV-OC43 and HCoV-229E. As controls, cultures received a CEFX viral epitope pool (the positive control), an HIV-1 Nef peptide pool (the negative control), or no peptide at all. Each participant got two doses of either the Pfizer-BioNTech BNT162b2 vaccine (n=8) or the Moderna mRNA-1273 vaccine (n=2). In roughly 10 COVID-19 convalescent patients and a few infection-naive healthy vaccine recipients, the spike-specific CD4+ TCR repertoire before mRNA vaccination was compared with the repertoire after mRNA vaccination. Post-COVID blood samples from convalescent patients were collected a median of roughly 100 days after diagnosis, with a range of 35 to 161 days. Post-vaccine blood samples were collected a median of approximately 72 days after the second vaccine dose, ranging from about 12 to 241 days. Six males and four females were included in the convalescent cohort, with two Hispanic individuals, seven Caucasians, two Asians and one multiracial person represented.

The sample's treatment or condition label, decoded: roughly ten-day PBMC culture with coronavirus spike peptide pools or control peptides (ViraFEST assay). The ViraFEST assay was used in the study, in which antigen-specific T cells were expanded with peptide pools and expanded clonotypes were subsequently identified by TCR sequencing. Positive SARS-CoV-2 PCR tests in the convalescent patients dated from March to December 2020, before Alpha, Beta and Delta variants emerged in the United States. Some 2 million PBMCs per well were cultured in IMDM with approximately 5% human AB serum and about 9.2 IU/ml IL-2, plus 10 ug/ml peptide pools. On days 3 and 7, half of the culture medium was replaced with fresh IL-2-containing medium. After 9 to 11 days of culture, CD4+ T cells were isolated by negative selection with the EasySep CD4+ T cell isolation kit. Ficoll-Paque Plus gradient centrifugation was used to isolate PBMCs from whole blood, and the isolated PBMCs were then either used fresh or cryopreserved at -140C. Culture conditions were generally each tested in triplicate wells.

On this clonotype itself: Its antigen remains unidentified. No base-level quality is on record; no much larger clone is a single base apart.

Broader findings and caveats from the paper: The study included relatively few convalescent patients and did not analyze early timepoints after natural infection. In convalescent patients, nearly all vaccine-specific clones (304 of 307) were found to be mono-reactive for SARS-CoV-2 spike rather than cross-reactive with common cold coronaviruses. Among the post-vaccine SARS-CoV-2-reactive clones in convalescent patients, a median about 89% showed up only after vaccination, which suggests vaccine-specific priming. An increase in the median number of SARS-CoV-2-reactive clonotypes from 20 to 25 after infection to roughly 38 after vaccination was observed, but the change was not found to be significant.

The protocol used for the library was PCR. At the Johns Hopkins FTIC core, DNA from the cultured CD4+ T cells underwent TCR sequencing with the Oncomine TCR Beta short-read assay. The QIAamp micro DNA kit was used to extract genomic DNA from the cultured CD4+ T cells. The Oncomine TCR Beta libraries from cultured CD4+ T cells were pooled using unique dual indexes and then sequenced on an Illumina iSeq 100. In the authors' own workflow: Non-productive sequences were removed, and CDR3s that did not start with C, did not end with F or W, or were shorter than 7 amino acids were discarded. The MANAFEST web application was used to identify antigen-specific clonotypes by comparing peptide-stimulated wells against reference wells and other culture wells. To be called positive, a clone needed an FDR below 0.05, an odds ratio above 5, and a productive frequency above 0.1% in at least two of three replicate wells. Cross-reactive clonotypes were defined as significantly expanded in both SARS-CoV-2 spike wells and at least one common cold coronavirus spike condition. Levenshtein distances (stringdist) and unrooted phylogenetic trees (ape) in R version 3.6.1 were used to assess CDR3 homology. Through fastp at Q25 and MiXCR, TCRdb rebuilt clones from the public reads, retaining in-frame beta chains. Identical CDR3 proteins give one entry, which carries the most common genes and DNA. The V and J calls here are based on TCRdb, not the publication. Counted in this sample were nearly 15,000 distinct CDR3 sequences; roughly 50% of them appeared once. Around 4.4% of the sample is in the top ten clones.

Per the germline V gene (reference sequence), SEHNR is the CDR1 and FQNEAQ is the CDR2. Measured from the cysteine to the phenylalanine, the CDR3 is 16 residues long. Just CDR3 DNA is preserved here, 48 bases in frame from base 1. Trimmed from V: 5 bases; trimmed from J: 0 bases; junction bases lacking a gene match: 6. The chain links TRBV7-9 with TRBJ1-5, with TRBD1 identical over 8 junction bases. The origin of this receptor is a human donor who had recovered from COVID-19. Source: CD4+ T cells from blood, cultured in vitro, taken before SARS-CoV-2 vaccination. The DNA reads TGTGCCAGCAGCCAGGCGACAGGGGATAGCAATCAGCCCCAGCATTTT. It is translated as CASSQATGDSNQPQHF. Extended through the reference TRBV7-9 and TRBJ1-5 proteins, this CDR3 yields the full variable domain: DTGVSQNPRHKITKRGQNVTFRCDPISEHNRLYWYRQTLGQGPEFLTYFQNEAQLEKSRLLSDRFSAERPKGSFSTLEIQRTEQGDSAMYLCASSQATGDSNQPQHFGDGTRLSIL.